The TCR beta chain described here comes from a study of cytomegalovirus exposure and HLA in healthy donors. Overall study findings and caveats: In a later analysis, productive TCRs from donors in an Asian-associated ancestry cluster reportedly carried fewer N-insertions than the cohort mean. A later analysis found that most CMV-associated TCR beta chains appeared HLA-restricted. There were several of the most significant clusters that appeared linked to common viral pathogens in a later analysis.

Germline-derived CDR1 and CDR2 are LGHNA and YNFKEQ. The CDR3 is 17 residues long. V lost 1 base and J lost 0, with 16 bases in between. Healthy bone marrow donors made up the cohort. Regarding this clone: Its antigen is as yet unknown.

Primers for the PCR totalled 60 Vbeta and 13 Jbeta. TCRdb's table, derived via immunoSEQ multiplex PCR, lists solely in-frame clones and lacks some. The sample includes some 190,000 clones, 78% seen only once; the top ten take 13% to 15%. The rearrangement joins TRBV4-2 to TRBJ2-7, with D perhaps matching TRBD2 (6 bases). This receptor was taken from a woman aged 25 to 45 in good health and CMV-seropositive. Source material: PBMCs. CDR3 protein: CASSQGLHAGSSYEQYF. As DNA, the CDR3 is TGTGCCAGCAGCCAAGGGCTCCACGCCGGGAGCTCCTACGAGCAGTACTTC.